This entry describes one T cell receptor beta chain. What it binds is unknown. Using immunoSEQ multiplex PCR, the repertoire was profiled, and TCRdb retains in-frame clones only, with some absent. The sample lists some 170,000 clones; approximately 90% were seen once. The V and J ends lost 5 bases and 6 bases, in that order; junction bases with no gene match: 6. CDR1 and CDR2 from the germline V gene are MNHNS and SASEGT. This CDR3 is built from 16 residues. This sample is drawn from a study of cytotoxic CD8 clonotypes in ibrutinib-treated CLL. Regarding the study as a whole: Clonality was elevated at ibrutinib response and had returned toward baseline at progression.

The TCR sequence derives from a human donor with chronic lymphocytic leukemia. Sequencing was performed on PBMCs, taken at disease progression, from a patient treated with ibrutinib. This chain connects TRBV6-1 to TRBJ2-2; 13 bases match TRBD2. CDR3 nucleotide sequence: TGTGCCAGCAGTCAAGGACTAGCGGGAGTTCCCGGGGAGCTGTTTTTT. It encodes CASSQGLAGVPGELFF.